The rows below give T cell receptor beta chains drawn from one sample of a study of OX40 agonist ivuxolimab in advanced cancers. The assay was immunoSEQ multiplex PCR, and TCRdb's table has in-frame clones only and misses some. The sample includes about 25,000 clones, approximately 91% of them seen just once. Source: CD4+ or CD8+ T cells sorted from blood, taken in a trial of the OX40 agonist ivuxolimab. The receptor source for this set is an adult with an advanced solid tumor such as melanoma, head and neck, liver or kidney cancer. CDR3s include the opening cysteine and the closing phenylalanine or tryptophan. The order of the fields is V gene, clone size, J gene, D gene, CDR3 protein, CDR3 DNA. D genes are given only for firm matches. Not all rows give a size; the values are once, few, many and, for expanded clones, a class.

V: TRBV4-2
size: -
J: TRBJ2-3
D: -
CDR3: CASSQSDTQYF
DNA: TGTGCCAGCAGCCAATCAGATACGCAGTATTTT

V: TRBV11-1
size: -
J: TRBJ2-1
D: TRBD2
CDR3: CASSLAREGTSGINEQFF
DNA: TGTGCCAGCAGCTTAGCGCGGGAGGGGACTAGCGGGATTAATGAGCAGTTCTTC

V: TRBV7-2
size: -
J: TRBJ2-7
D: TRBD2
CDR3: CASTTSGGAYSSYEQYF
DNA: TGTGCCAGCACCACTAGCGGGGGGGCCTACAGCTCCTACGAGCAGTACTTC

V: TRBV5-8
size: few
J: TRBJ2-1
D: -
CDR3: CASSLGGAGEQFF
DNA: TGTGCCAGCAGCTTGGGGGGGGCAGGAGAGCAGTTCTTC

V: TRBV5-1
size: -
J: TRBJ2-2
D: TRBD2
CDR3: CASSLGLAGGLRQNTGELFF
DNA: TGCGCCAGCAGCTTGGGGCTAGCGGGGGGCTTACGCCAGAACACCGGGGAGCTGTTTTTT

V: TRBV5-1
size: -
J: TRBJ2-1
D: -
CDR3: CASLVLPGASNEQFF
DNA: TGCGCCAGCCTTGTTCTGCCGGGAGCTAGTAATGAGCAGTTCTTC

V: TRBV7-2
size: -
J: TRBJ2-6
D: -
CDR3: CASSWTHGGANVLTF
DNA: TGTGCCAGCAGTTGGACACATGGAGGGGCCAACGTCCTGACTTTC

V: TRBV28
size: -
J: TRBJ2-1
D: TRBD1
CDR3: CASSLSVRGPSYNEQFF
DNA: TGTGCCAGCAGTTTATCGGTCAGGGGGCCTTCCTACAATGAGCAGTTCTTC

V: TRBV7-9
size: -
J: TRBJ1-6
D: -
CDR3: CASSLDSNYNSPLHF
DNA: TGTGCCAGCAGTTTGGACAGTAACTATAATTCACCCCTCCACTTT

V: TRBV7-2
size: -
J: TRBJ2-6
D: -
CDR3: CASSLGPSGANVLTF
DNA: TGTGCCAGCAGCTTAGGTCCCTCTGGGGCCAACGTCCTGACTTTC

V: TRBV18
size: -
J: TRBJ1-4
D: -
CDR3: CASSPGEKLFF
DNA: TGTGCCAGCTCACCAGGCGAAAAACTGTTTTTT

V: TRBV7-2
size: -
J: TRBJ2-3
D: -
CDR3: CASSPRLVQGTQYF
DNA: TGTGCCAGCAGCCCGCGACTCGTTCAGGGTACGCAGTATTTT

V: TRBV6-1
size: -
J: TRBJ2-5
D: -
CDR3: CASSPAETQYF
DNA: TGTGCCAGCAGTCCCGCAGAGACCCAGTACTTC

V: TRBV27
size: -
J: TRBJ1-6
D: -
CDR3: CASTQTSSYNSPLHF
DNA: TGTGCCAGTACTCAGACAAGCTCCTATAATTCACCCCTCCACTTT

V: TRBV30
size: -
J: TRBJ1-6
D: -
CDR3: CAWNSRPDNSPLHF
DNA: TGTGCCTGGAACTCCAGGCCGGATAATTCACCCCTCCACTTT

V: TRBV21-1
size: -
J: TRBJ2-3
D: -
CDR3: CASSKVPRRDRGIDTQYF
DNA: TGTGCCAGCAGCAAAGTACCTCGCAGGGACAGGGGGATAGATACGCAGTATTTT

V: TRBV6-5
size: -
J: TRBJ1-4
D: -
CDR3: CASSLAWGVGEKLFF
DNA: TGTGCCAGCAGTTTGGCTTGGGGAGTGGGTGAAAAACTGTTTTTT

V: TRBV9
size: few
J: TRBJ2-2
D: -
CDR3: CASSKGTGELFF
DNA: TGTGCCAGCAGCAAGGGCACCGGGGAGCTGTTTTTT

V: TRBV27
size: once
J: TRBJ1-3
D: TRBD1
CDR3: CASSFVRGPGNTIYF
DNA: TGTGCCAGCAGTTTTGTCAGGGGGCCTGGAAACACCATATATTTT

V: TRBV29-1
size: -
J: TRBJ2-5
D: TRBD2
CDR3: CSVILLAGVETQYF
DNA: TGCAGCGTTATCCTCCTAGCGGGAGTGGAGACCCAGTACTTC

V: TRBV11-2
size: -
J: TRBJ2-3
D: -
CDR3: CASSSRPSDTQYF
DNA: TGTGCCAGCAGCTCGCGTCCCTCAGATACGCAGTATTTT

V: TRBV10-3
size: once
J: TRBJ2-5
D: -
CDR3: CAISVKSQEETQYF
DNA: TGTGCCATCAGTGTAAAGTCCCAGGAGGAGACCCAGTACTTC

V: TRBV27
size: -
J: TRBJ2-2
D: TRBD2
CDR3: CASSSLPGLSSGELFF
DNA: TGTGCCAGCAGTTCGCTTCCGGGACTATCCTCCGGGGAGCTGTTTTTT

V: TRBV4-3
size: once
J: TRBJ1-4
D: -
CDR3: CASSQVRAEKLFF
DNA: TGCGCCAGCAGCCAAGTAAGGGCTGAAAAACTGTTTTTT

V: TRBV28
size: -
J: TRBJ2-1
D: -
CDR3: CASGMVSSYNEQFF
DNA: TGTGCCAGCGGGATGGTGAGCTCCTACAATGAGCAGTTCTTC

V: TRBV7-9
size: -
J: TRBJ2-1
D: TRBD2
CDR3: CASRGLAGDYNEQFF
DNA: TGTGCCAGCAGGGGACTAGCGGGAGACTACAATGAGCAGTTCTTC

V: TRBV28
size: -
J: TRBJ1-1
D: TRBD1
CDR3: CASSWTGWGTEAFF
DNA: TGTGCCAGCAGTTGGACAGGGTGGGGAACTGAAGCTTTCTTT

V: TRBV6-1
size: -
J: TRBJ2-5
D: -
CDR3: CASSDTGYQETQYF
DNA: TGTGCCAGCAGTGATACGGGGTACCAAGAGACCCAGTACTTC

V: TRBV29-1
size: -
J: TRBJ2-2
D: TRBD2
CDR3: CSVGLAGATRGTGELFF
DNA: TGCAGCGTTGGTCTAGCGGGGGCCACCAGGGGGACCGGGGAGCTGTTTTTT

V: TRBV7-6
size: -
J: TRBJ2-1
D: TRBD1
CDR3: CASSAGTGGNEQFF
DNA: TGTGCCAGCAGCGCCGGGACAGGGGGCAATGAGCAGTTCTTC

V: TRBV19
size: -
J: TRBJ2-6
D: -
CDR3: CASSMTGLDRSGANVLTF
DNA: TGTGCCAGTAGTATGACAGGTCTGGATCGCTCTGGGGCCAACGTCCTGACTTTC

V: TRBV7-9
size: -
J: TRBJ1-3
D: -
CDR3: CASSLGRGKGGSGNTIYF
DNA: TGTGCCAGCAGCTTAGGACGGGGAAAAGGGGGCTCTGGAAACACCATATATTTT

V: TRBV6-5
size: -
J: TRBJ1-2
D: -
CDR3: CASSYATGFYGYTF
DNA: TGTGCCAGCAGTTACGCAACAGGATTCTATGGCTACACCTTC

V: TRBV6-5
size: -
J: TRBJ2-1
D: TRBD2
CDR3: CASKTSGYNEQFF
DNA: TGTGCCAGCAAGACTAGCGGTTACAATGAGCAGTTCTTC

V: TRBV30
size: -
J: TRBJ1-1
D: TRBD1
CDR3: CAGDRAMNTEAFF
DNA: TGTGCCGGGGACAGGGCGATGAACACTGAAGCTTTCTTT

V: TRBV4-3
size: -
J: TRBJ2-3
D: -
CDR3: CASSQDGRSTDTQYF
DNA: TGCGCCAGCAGCCAAGATGGACGAAGCACAGATACGCAGTATTTT

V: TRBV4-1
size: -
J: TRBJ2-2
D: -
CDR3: CASSQDRSRRLTGELFF
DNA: TGCGCCAGCAGCCAAGATCGAAGCCGCCGACTTACCGGGGAGCTGTTTTTT

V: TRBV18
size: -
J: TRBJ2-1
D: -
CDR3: CASSPLVRDEQFF
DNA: TGTGCCAGCTCACCATTGGTCAGGGATGAGCAGTTCTTC

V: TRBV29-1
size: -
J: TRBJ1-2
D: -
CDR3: CSVAPQLFDVGYTF
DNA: TGCAGCGTTGCCCCTCAACTATTCGACGTTGGATACACCTTC

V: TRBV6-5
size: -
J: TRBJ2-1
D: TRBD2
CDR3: CASRLLAMGYNEQFF
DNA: TGTGCCAGCAGACTACTAGCGATGGGGTACAATGAGCAGTTCTTC

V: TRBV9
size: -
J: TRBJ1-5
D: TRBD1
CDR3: CARKMDRGAHQPQHF
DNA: TGTGCCAGAAAGATGGACAGGGGGGCACATCAGCCCCAGCATTTT

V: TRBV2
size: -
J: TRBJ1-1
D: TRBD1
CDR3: CASRGTGGNTEAFF
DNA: TGTGCCAGCAGGGGGACAGGGGGGAACACTGAAGCTTTCTTT

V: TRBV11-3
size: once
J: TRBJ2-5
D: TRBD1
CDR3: CASSPGGADQETQYF
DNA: TGTGCCAGCAGCCCAGGGGGCGCGGACCAAGAGACCCAGTACTTC

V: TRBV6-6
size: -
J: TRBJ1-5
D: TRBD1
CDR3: CASRDPDRVDQPQHF
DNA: TGTGCCAGCAGAGATCCGGACAGGGTGGATCAGCCCCAGCATTTT

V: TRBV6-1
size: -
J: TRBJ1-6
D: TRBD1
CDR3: CASSGSTGSNSPLHF
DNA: TGTGCCAGCAGTGGATCGACAGGGTCCAATTCACCCCTCCACTTT

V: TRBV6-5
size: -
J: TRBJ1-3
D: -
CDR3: CASTYQPGNTIYF
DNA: TGTGCCAGCACGTATCAACCTGGAAACACCATATATTTT

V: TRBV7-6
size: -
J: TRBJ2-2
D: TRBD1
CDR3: CASSLVQGENTGELFF
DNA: TGTGCCAGCAGCTTAGTGCAGGGGGAGAACACCGGGGAGCTGTTTTTT

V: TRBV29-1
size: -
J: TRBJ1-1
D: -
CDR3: CSVRGHDGTEAFF
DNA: TGCAGCGTCCGGGGTCACGATGGCACTGAAGCTTTCTTT

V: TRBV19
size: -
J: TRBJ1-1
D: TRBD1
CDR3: CASSPIQGAGTEAFF
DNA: TGTGCCAGTAGTCCTATACAGGGGGCCGGCACTGAAGCTTTCTTT

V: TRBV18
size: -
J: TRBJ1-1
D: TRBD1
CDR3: CASSLLRGRGDTEAFF
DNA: TGTGCCAGCTCACTCCTCAGGGGGCGCGGGGACACTGAAGCTTTCTTT

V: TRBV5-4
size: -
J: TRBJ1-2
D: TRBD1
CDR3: CASSRTGLFYGYTF
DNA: TGTGCCAGCTCGAGGACAGGCCTTTTCTATGGCTACACCTTC

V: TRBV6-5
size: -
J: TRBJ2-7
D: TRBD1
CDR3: CASSYSRGQGYEQYF
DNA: TGTGCCAGCAGTTACTCGAGGGGACAGGGCTACGAGCAGTACTTC

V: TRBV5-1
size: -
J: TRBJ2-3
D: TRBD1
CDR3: CASSLTGQGLADTQYF
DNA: TGCGCCAGCAGCCTTACTGGACAGGGGTTAGCAGATACGCAGTATTTT

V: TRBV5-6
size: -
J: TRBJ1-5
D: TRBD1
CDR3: CASSLGTGVVQPQHF
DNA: TGTGCCAGCAGCTTGGGAACAGGGGTCGTGCAGCCCCAGCATTTT

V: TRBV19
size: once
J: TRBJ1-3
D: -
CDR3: CASSMSGYSGNTIYF
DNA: TGTGCCAGTAGTATGAGCGGATACTCTGGAAACACCATATATTTT

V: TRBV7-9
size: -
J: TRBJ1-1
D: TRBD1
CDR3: CASSPGEGARNTEAFF
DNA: TGTGCCAGCAGCCCGGGGGAGGGGGCGAGAAACACTGAAGCTTTCTTT

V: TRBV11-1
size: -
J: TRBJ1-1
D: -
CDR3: CASSLDLGTEAFF
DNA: TGTGCCAGCAGCTTAGATCTTGGCACTGAAGCTTTCTTT

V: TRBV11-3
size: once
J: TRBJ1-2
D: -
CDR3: CASEGPRSYGYTF
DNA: TGTGCCAGCGAGGGGCCTAGGAGCTATGGCTACACCTTC

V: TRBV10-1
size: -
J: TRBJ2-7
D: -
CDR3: CASSDRHTYEQYF
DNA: TGCGCCAGCAGTGATCGCCATACCTACGAGCAGTACTTC

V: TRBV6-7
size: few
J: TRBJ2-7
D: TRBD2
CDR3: CASSYSSSGAAYEQYF
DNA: TGTGCCAGCAGTTACTCGAGTAGCGGGGCCGCCTACGAGCAGTACTTC